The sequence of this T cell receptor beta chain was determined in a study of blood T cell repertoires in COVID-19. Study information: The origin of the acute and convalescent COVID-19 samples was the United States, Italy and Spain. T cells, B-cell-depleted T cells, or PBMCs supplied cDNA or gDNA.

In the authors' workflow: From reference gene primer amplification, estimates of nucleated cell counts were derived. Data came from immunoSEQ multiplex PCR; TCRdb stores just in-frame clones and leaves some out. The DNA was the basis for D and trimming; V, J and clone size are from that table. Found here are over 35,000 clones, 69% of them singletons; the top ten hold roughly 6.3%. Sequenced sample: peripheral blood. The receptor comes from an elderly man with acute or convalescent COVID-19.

CDR3 bases: TGTGCCATCACTGCGGGGGGCAGTACCACAGATACGCAGTATTTT. Protein sequence: CAITAGGSTTDTQYF. The chain uses TRBV10-3 and TRBJ2-3, with 8 bases lining up with TRBD2. J gave up 2 bases and V 7 bases, and 8 bases lay outside the gene matches. Germline CDR1 ENHRY, CDR2 SYGVKD. The CDR3 consists of 15 residues.